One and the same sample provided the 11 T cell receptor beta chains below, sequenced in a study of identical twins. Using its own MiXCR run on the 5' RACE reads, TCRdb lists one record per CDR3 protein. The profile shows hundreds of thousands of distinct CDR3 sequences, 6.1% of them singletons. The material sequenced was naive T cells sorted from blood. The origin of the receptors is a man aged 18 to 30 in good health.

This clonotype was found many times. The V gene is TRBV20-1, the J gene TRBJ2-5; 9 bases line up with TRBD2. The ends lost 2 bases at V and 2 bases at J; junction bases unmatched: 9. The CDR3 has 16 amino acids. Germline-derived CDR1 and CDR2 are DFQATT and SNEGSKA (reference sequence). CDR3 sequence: CSARPLLAGQQETQYF. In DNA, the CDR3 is TGCAGTGCTAGACCTTTGCTAGCGGGGCAGCAAGAGACCCAGTACTTC.

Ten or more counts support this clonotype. The CDR3, as DNA: TGTGCCAGCAGCCGACAGGCCCCAAGCGGCAATCAGCCCCAGCATTTT. Encoded protein: CASSRQAPSGNQPQHF. The chain links TRBV12-3 or TRBV12-4 to TRBJ1-5, with D perhaps TRBD1 (6 bases). This CDR3 contains 16 residues. Trimming stripped 6 bases from V and 2 bases from J, with 17 bases between.

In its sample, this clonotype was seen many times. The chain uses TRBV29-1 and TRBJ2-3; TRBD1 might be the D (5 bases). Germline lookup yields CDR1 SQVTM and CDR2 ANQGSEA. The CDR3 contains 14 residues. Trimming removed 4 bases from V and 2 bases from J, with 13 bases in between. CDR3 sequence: CSVGFRQITDTQYF. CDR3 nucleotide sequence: TGCAGCGTTGGCTTCAGACAGATCACAGATACGCAGTATTTT.

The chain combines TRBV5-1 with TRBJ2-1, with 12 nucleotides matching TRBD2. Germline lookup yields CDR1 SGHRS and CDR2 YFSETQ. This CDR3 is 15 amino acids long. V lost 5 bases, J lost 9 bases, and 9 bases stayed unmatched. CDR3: CASSRLAGDLSEQFF. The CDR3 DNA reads TGCGCCAGCAGTCGACTAGCGGGAGATCTCAGTGAGCAGTTCTTC.

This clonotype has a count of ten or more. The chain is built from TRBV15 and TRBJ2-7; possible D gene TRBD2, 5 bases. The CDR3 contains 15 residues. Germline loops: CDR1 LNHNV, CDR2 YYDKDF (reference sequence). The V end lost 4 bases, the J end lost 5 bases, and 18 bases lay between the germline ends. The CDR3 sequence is CATSKEEGVAHEQYV. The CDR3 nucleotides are TGTGCCACCAGCAAAGAAGAGGGAGTCGCCCACGAGCAGTACGTC.

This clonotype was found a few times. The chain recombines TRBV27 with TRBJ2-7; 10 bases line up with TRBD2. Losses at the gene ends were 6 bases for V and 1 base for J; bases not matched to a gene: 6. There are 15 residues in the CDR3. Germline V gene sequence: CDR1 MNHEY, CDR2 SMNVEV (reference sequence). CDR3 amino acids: CASSPLAGPSYEQYF. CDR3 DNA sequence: TGTGCCAGCAGCCCACTAGCGGGGCCTTCCTACGAGCAGTACTTC.

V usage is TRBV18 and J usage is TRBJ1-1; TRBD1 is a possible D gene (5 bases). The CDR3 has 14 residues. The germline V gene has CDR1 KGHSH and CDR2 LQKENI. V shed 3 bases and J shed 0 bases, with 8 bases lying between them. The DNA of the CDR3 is TGTGCCAGCTCACCCCAGACAGTGAACACTGAAGCTTTCTTT. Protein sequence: CASSPQTVNTEAFF.

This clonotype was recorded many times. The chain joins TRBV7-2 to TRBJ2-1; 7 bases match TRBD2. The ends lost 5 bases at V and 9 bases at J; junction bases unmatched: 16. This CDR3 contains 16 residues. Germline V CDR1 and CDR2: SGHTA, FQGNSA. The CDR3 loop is CASSENPGRAGGEQFF. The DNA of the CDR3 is TGTGCCAGCAGCGAAAACCCAGGGAGGGCCGGGGGTGAGCAGTTCTTC.

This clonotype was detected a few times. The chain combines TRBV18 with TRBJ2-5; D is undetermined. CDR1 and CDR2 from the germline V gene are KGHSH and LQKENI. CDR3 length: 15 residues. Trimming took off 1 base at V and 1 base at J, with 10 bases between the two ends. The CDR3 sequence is CASSPRSDPQETQYF. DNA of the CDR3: TGTGCCAGCTCACCACGCTCAGATCCCCAAGAGACCCAGTACTTC.

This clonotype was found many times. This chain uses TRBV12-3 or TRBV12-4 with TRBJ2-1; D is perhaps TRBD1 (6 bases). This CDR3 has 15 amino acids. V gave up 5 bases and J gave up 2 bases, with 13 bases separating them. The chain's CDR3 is CASSVTGFPYNEQFF. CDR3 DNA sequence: TGTGCCAGCAGTGTTACAGGGTTCCCCTACAATGAGCAGTTCTTC.

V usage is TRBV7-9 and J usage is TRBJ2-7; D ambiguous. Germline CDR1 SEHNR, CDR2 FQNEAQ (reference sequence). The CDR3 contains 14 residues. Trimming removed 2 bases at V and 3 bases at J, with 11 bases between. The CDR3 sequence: CASSLLGTNYEQYF. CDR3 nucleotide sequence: TGTGCCAGCAGCTTACTGGGCACTAACTACGAGCAGTACTTC.